What follows are 4 T cell receptor beta chains derived from one specimen sequenced in a study of blood T cell repertoires in COVID-19. Measured with immunoSEQ multiplex PCR; TCRdb has only the in-frame clones, and not every one. This sample carries some 270,000 clones, around 86% of them seen once, and the ten largest clones take roughly 6.2%. The sample was peripheral blood. The receptors shown here come from a woman over 75 with COVID-19, enrolled during active disease.

This chain uses TRBV21-1 with TRBJ1-1; the listed D gene, TRBD1, was not tested against the DNA. TRBV21-1 is shown as a pseudogene. The CDR3 covers 15 residues. The CDR3 DNA reads as TGTGCCAGCAGCAGACGGGACAGGGGGCGGACTGAAGCTTTCTTT. Protein: CASSRRDRGRTEAFF.

The CDR3 protein is CASSLFGTAKETQYF. The CDR3 nucleotides read TGTGCCAGCAGTTTATTCGGGACAGCTAAAGAGACCCAGTACTTC. The chain links TRBV27 to TRBJ2-5, with TRBD1 matching over 7 bases. Germline-derived CDR1 and CDR2 are MNHEY and SMNVEV (reference sequence). V lost 1 base, J lost 3 bases, and 5 bases stayed unmatched. This CDR3 is built from 15 residues.

J is TRBJ1-6 and V is TRBV6-1; D ambiguous. The length of the CDR3 is 15 residues. The V end was cut by 0 bases, the J end by 0 bases, with 3 bases between. CDR1 and CDR2 from the germline V gene are MNHNS and SASEGT. CDR3 protein: CASSEASSYNSPLHF. CDR3 sequence (DNA): TGTGCCAGCAGTGAAGCTAGCTCCTATAATTCACCCCTCCACTTT.

The rearrangement links TRBV10-2 to TRBJ1-2, with 9 bases aligning to TRBD1. Losses at the gene ends were 0 bases for V and 9 bases for J; bases not matched to a gene: 5. The germline gives CDR1 WSHSY, CDR2 SAAADI. The CDR3 runs 14 residues. Here the CDR3 reads CASSESGQGVRYTF. CDR3 in DNA: TGCGCCAGCAGTGAGTCGGGACAGGGTGTGCGCTACACCTTC.